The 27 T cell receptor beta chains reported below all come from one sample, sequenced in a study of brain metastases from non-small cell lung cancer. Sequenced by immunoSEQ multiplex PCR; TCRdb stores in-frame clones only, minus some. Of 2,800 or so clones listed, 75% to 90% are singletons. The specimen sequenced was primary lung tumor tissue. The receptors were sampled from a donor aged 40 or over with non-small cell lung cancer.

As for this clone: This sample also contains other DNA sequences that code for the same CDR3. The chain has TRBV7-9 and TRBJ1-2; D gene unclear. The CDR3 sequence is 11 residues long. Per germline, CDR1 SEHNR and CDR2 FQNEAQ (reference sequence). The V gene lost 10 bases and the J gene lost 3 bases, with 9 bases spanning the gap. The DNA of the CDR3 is TGTGCCACTCCAACGGACTATGGCTACACCTTC. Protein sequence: CATPTDYGYTF.

The CDR3 sequence: CASSIGETGSEQYF. The CDR3 DNA reads TGTGCCAGTAGTATAGGAGAGACAGGCTCCGAGCAGTACTTC. V usage is TRBV19 and J usage is TRBJ2-7; D may be TRBD1 (6 bases). Trimming shortened V by 1 base and J by 6 bases, and 13 bases separated the two germline ends. CDR3 length: 14 residues. Germline V CDR1 and CDR2: LNHDA, SQIVND (reference sequence).

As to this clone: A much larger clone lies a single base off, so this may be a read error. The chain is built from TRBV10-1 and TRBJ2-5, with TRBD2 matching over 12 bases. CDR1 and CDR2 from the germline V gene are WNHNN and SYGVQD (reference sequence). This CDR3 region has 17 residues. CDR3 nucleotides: TGCACCAGCAGCCCTTTAACTAGCGGGGGGCCCCAAAAGACCCAGTACTTC. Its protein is CTSSPLTSGGPQKTQYF.

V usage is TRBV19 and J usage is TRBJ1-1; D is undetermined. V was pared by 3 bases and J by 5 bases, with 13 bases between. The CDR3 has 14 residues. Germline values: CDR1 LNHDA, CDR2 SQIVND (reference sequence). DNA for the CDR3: TGTGCCAGTAGTATTCGGGGAGTGGGGACTGAAGCTTTCTTT. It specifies CASSIRGVGTEAFF.

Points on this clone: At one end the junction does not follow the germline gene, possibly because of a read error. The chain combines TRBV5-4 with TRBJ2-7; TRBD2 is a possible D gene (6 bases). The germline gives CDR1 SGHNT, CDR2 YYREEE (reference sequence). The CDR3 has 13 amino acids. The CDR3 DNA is TGTACCAGCAGCACGGGGGTATCAAACAAGCAGTACTTC. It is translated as CTSSTGVSNKQYF. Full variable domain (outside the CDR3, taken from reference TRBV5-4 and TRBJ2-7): ETGVTQSPTHLIKTRGQQVTLRCSSQSGHNTVSWYQQALGQGPQFIFQYYREEENGRGNFPPRFSGLQFPNYSSELNVNALELDDSALYLCTSSTGVSNKQYFGPGTRLTVT.

CDR3 coding DNA: TGTGCCAGCAGTTCTCACGCGGCGGGGGCCGGGGAGACCCAGTACTTC. Protein product: CASSSHAAGAGETQYF. J is TRBJ2-5 and V is TRBV6-2 or TRBV6-3, with D maybe TRBD2 (7 bases). From germline, CDR1 is MNHEY and CDR2 SVGEGT. CDR3 length: 16 amino acids. The V gene lost 4 bases and the J gene lost 5 bases, with 20 bases spanning the gap.

CDR3 DNA sequence: TGTGCCAGCAGTATCGCCGGGGGACAAAGCTCCTACGAGCAGTACTTC. Protein product: CASSIAGGQSSYEQYF. The V call is TRBV28, the J call TRBJ2-7, with D perhaps TRBD1 or TRBD2 (6 bases each). CDR1 is MDHEN and CDR2 is SYDVKM in the germline V gene. Deletions cut 5 bases from V and 0 bases from J, with 17 bases between. CDR3 length: 16 residues.

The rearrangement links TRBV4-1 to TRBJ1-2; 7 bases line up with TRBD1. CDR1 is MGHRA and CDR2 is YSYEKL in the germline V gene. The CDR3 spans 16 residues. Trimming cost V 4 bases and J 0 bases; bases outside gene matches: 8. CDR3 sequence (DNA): TGCGCCAGCAGCCGAGATATTACAGGGGCTAACTATGGCTACACCTTC. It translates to CASSRDITGANYGYTF.

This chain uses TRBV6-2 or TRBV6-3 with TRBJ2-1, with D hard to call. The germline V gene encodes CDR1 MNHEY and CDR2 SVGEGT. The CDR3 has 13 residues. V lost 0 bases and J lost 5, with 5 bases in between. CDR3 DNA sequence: TGTGCCAGCAGTTACTCTCTGGACAATGAGCAGTTCTTC. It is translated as CASSYSLDNEQFF.

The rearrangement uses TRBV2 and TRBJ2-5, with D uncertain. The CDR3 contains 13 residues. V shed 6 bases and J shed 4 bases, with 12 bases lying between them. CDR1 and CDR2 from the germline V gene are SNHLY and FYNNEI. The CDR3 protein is CASRALVPETQYF. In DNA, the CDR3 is TGTGCCAGCAGGGCCCTAGTCCCAGAGACCCAGTACTTC.

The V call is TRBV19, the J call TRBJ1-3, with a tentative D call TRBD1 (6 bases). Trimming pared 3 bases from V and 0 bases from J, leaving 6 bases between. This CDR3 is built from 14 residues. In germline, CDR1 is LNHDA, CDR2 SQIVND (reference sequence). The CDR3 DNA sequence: TGTGCCAGTAGTATCAGGGGCTCTGGAAACACCATATATTTT. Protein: CASSIRGSGNTIYF.

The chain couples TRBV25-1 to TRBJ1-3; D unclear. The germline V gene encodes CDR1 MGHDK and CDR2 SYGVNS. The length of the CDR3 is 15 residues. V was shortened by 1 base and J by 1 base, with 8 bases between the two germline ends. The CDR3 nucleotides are TGTGCCAGCAGTGAATTAGGCAGATCTGGAAACACCATATATTTT. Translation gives CASSELGRSGNTIYF.

CDR3 DNA: TGTGCCAGCTCGGTCAGGGGGCGCGGCTATGGCTACACCTTC. It codes for CASSVRGRGYGYTF. The chain is built from TRBV13 and TRBJ1-2, with TRBD1 matching 8 bases. Germline CDR1 and CDR2: PRHDT and FYEKMQ (reference sequence). The junction had 9 bases not matched to a gene; V was cut back by 8 bases and J by 4 bases. The CDR3 covers 14 residues.

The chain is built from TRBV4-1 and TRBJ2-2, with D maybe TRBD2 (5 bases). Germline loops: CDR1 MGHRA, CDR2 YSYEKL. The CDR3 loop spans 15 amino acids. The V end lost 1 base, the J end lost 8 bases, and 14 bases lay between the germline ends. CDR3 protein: CASSQVGMGMGELFF. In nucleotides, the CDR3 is TGCGCCAGCAGCCAAGTCGGGATGGGTATGGGGGAGCTGTTTTTT.

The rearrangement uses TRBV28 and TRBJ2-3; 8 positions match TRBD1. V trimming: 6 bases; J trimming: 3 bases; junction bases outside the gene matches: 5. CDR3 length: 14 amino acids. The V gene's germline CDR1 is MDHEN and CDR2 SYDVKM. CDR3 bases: TGTGCCAGCAGATGGGACAGGACTACAGATACGCAGTATTTT. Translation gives CASRWDRTTDTQYF.

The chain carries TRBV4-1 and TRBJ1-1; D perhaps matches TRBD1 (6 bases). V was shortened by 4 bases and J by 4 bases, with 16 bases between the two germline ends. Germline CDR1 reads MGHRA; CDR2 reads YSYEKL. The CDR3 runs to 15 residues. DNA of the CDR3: TGCGCCAGCAGCCCTATAAGTACAGGGTTCACTGAAGCTTTCTTT. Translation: CASSPISTGFTEAFF.

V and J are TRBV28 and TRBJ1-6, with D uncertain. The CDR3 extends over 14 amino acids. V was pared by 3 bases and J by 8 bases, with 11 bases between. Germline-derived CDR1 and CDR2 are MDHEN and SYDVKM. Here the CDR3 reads CASSLGSRDSPLHF. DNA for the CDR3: TGTGCCAGCAGTTTGGGCAGCCGGGATTCACCCCTCCACTTT.

The CDR3 loop is CAWSVGRDTEAFF. The DNA for the CDR3 is TGTGCCTGGAGTGTAGGACGGGATACTGAAGCTTTCTTT. This chain connects TRBV30 to TRBJ1-1; D ambiguous. Trimming removed 0 bases at V and 5 bases at J, with 10 bases between. CDR1 is GTSNPN and CDR2 is SVGIG in the germline V gene (reference sequence). This CDR3 comprises 13 residues.

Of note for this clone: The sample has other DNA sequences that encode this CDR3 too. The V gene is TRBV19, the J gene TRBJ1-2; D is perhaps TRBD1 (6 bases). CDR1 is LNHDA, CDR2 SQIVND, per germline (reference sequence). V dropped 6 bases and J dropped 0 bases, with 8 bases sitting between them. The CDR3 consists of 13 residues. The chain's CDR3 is CASRGTTNYGYTF. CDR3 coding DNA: TGTGCCAGTAGGGGGACAACTAACTATGGCTACACCTTC. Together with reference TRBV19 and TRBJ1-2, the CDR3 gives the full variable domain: DGGITQSPKYLFRKEGQNVTLSCEQNLNHDAMYWYRQDPGQGLRLIYYSQIVNDFQKGDIAEGYSVSREKKESFPLTVTSAQKNPTAFYLCASRGTTNYGYTFGSGTRLTVV.

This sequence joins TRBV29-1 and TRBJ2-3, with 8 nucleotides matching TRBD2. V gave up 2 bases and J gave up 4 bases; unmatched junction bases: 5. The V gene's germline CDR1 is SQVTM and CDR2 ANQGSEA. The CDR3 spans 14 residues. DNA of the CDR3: TGCAGCGTTGAAACTAGCGGTATGGCAGATACGCAGTATTTT. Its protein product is CSVETSGMADTQYF.

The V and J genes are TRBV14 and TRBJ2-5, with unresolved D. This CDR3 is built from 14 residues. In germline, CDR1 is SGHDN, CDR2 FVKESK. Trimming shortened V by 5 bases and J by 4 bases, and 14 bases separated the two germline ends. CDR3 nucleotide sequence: TGTGCCAGCAGCTCAATGTTCGGGCGAGAGACCCAGTACTTC. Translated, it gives CASSSMFGRETQYF. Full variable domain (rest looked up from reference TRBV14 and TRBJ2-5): EAGVTQFPSHSVIEKGQTVTLRCDPISGHDNLYWYRRVMGKEIKFLLHFVKESKQDESGMPNNRFLAERTGGTYSTLKVQPAELEDSGVYFCASSSMFGRETQYFGPGTRLLVL.

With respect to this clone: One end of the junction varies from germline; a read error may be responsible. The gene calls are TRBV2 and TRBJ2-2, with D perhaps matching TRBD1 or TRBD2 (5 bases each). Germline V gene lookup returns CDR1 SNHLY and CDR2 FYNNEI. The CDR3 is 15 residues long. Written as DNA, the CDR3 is TGTGCCAGCAGTGAGGTGCAGGGAGAAACCGGGAAGCTGTTTTTT. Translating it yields CASSEVQGETGKLFF.

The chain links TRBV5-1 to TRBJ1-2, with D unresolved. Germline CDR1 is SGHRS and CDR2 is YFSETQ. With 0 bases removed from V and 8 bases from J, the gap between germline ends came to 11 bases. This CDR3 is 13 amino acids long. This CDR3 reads CASSLAGRGGYTF. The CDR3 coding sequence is TGCGCCAGCAGCTTGGCCGGCCGTGGCGGCTACACCTTC. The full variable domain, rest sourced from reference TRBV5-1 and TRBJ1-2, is KAGVTQTPRYLIKTRGQQVTLSCSPISGHRSVSWYQQTPGQGLQFLFEYFSETQRNKGNFPGRFSGRQFSNSRSEMNVSTLELGDSALYLCASSLAGRGGYTFGSGTRLTVV.

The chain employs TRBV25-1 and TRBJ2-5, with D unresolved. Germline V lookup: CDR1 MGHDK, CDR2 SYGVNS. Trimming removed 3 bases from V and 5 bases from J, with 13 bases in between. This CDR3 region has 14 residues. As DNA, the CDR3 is TGTGCCAGCAGTGACCCTGATGGGTGGGAGACCCAGTACTTC. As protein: CASSDPDGWETQYF. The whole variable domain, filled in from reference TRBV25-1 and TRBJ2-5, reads EADIYQTPRYLVIGTGKKITLECSQTMGHDKMYWYQQDPGMELHLIHYSYGVNSTEKGDLSSESTVSRIRTEHFPLTLESARPSHTSQYLCASSDPDGWETQYFGPGTRLLVL.

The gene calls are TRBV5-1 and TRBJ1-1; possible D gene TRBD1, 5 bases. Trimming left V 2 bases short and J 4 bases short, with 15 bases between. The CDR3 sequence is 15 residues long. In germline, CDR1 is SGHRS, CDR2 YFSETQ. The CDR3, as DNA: TGCGCCAGCAGCTTTGGCGACAGAGGCTTCACTGAAGCTTTCTTT. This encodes CASSFGDRGFTEAFF.

CDR3 DNA sequence: TGTGCCAGCAGCTTAGGCCTTACTAATTCACCCCTCCACTTT. It yields the protein CASSLGLTNSPLHF. This rearrangement joins TRBV7-8 to TRBJ1-6; the D is unclear. CDR3 size: 14 residues. Germline CDR1 and CDR2: SGHVS and FQNEAQ. Trimming pared 1 base from V and 6 bases from J, leaving 7 bases between.

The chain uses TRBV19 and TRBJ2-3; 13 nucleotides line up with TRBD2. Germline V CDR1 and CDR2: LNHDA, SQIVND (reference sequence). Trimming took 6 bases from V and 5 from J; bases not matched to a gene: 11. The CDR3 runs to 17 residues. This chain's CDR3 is CASSHLPTSGGRDTQYF. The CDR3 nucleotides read TGTGCCAGTAGCCACCTCCCGACTAGCGGGGGGCGAGATACGCAGTATTTT. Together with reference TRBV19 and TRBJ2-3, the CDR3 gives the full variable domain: DGGITQSPKYLFRKEGQNVTLSCEQNLNHDAMYWYRQDPGQGLRLIYYSQIVNDFQKGDIAEGYSVSREKKESFPLTVTSAQKNPTAFYLCASSHLPTSGGRDTQYFGPGTRLTVL.